The 14 T cell receptor beta chains given below trace back to one sample, sequenced in a study of a mutant IDH1 vaccine in newly diagnosed glioma. Their antigens remain unidentified. The repertoire was sequenced with immunoSEQ multiplex PCR; TCRdb's copy has only in-frame clones and lacks some. The sample holds 30,000 to 40,000 clones; roughly 56% are singletons and the top ten take approximately 9.9%. Regarding time point: week 5, during vaccination. With topical imiquimod, each dose of the vaccine consisted of 300 ug of mutant IDH1 20-mer peptide. The source material was PBMCs, sampled from a glioma patient whose treatment included an IDH1 peptide vaccine. These receptors originate from a woman younger than 35 with glioma.

In its sample, this clone was seen a few times. The chain combines TRBV27 with TRBJ1-1; TRBD1 aligns across 8 bases. CDR3 length: 14 amino acids. V shed 6 bases, J shed 4 bases, and the junction held 7 bases outside the gene matches. Looked up from germline, CDR1 is MNHEY and CDR2 is SMNVEV (reference sequence). This chain's CDR3 is CASRTGEFTTEAFF. For the CDR3, the DNA is TGTGCCAGCAGGACAGGGGAGTTTACCACTGAAGCTTTCTTT.

The chain couples TRBV28 to TRBJ1-2; D is ambiguous. The CDR3 runs 14 residues. Germline V lookup: CDR1 MDHEN, CDR2 SYDVKM. Trimming shortened V by 6 bases and J by 3 bases, and 14 bases separated the two germline ends. As DNA, the CDR3 is TGTGCCAGCAGCCCTCCCGGAAAGCACTATGGCTACACCTTC. It encodes CASSPPGKHYGYTF.

The chain couples TRBV11-2 to TRBJ2-3; D might be TRBD1 or TRBD2, each matching 5 bases. Trimming pared 5 bases from V and 4 bases from J, leaving 19 bases between. Germline CDR1 is SGHAT and CDR2 is FQNNGV. The CDR3 is made up of 16 amino acids. The CDR3 is CASSPRTGRIADTQYF. CDR3 nucleotide sequence: TGTGCCAGCAGCCCCAGGACGGGACGGATAGCAGATACGCAGTATTTT.

The V gene is TRBV28, the J gene TRBJ1-2, with D possibly TRBD1 on 5 matching bases. V gave up 8 bases and J gave up 4 bases, with 11 bases separating them. Germline V lookup: CDR1 MDHEN, CDR2 SYDVKM. This CDR3 is 12 amino acids long. CDR3: CASWGRGYGYTF. The CDR3, as DNA: TGTGCCAGCTGGGGGAGGGGCTATGGCTACACCTTC.

This clone was counted once. This sequence joins TRBV7-9 and TRBJ2-5, with TRBD2 identical over 10 bases. The CDR3 loop spans 15 amino acids. The J segment lost 5 bases and the V segment lost 2 bases, leaving 5 bases of the junction unmatched. CDR1 SEHNR and CDR2 FQNEAQ come from the germline V gene (reference sequence). The CDR3 loop is CASSLSGGVSETQYF. CDR3 coding DNA: TGTGCCAGCAGCTTAAGCGGGGGGGTTTCGGAGACCCAGTACTTC.

This chain uses TRBV5-1 with TRBJ2-7; no clear D. Germline V gene data show CDR1 as SGHRS and CDR2 as YFSETQ. The V gene lost 0 bases and the J gene lost 2 bases, with 3 bases spanning the gap. This CDR3 contains 12 residues. The CDR3 loop reads CASSLGAYEQYF. CDR3 DNA sequence: TGCGCCAGCAGCTTGGGTGCCTACGAGCAGTACTTC.

The V call is TRBV29-1, the J call TRBJ2-3, with TRBD1 identical over 8 bases. Germline CDR1 and CDR2: SQVTM and ANQGSEA. The CDR3 totals 13 residues. The V gene end was trimmed by 6 bases and the J gene end by 1 base; junction bases not matched to a gene: 3. The CDR3 DNA sequence: TGCAGCGTCCCGGGACAGGGCACAGATACGCAGTATTTT. This codes for CSVPGQGTDTQYF.

The CDR3: CASSQQETQYF. The CDR3 DNA is TGTGCCAGCTCCCAACAAGAGACCCAGTACTTC. The chain recombines TRBV18 with TRBJ2-5; D unclear. This CDR3 has 11 residues. With 6 bases removed from V and 2 bases from J, the gap between germline ends came to 4 bases. Germline V CDR1 and CDR2: KGHSH, LQKENI.

V and J are TRBV7-9 and TRBJ2-5, with 7 bases that match TRBD1. The CDR3 loop spans 15 amino acids. After removal of 5 bases from V and 1 base from J, the junction contained 7 bases not matched to a gene. CDR1 SEHNR and CDR2 FQNEAQ come from the germline V gene (reference sequence). CDR3 in amino acids: CASSNLTGSQETQYF. The CDR3 nucleotides read TGTGCCAGCAGCAACCTGACAGGGTCCCAAGAGACCCAGTACTTC.

V and J are TRBV4-3 and TRBJ2-7, with D uncertain. The germline V gene encodes CDR1 LGHNA and CDR2 YSLEER. The germline V and J ends were trimmed by 3 bases and 4 bases, with 19 bases remaining between them. The CDR3 sequence is 16 residues long. This CDR3 reads CASSQGLGQEPYEQYF. The CDR3 DNA follows: TGCGCCAGCAGCCAGGGGTTGGGCCAAGAGCCGTACGAGCAGTACTTC.

The chain uses TRBV29-1 and TRBJ1-5; no reliable D call. This CDR3 comprises 18 residues. The germline V gene has CDR1 SQVTM and CDR2 ANQGSEA. The germline V and J ends were trimmed by 5 bases and 0 bases, with 23 bases remaining between them. DNA of the CDR3: TGCAGCGTTTGTTCGTGGGAAAGGCTCGGATGTAGCAATCAGCCCCAGCATTTT. This translates into CSVCSWERLGCSNQPQHF.

This clone was seen a few times. This rearrangement joins TRBV6-5 to TRBJ1-4, with D hard to call. CDR1 and CDR2 from the germline V gene are MNHEY and SVGAGI. V was pared by 4 bases and J by 5 bases, with 8 bases between. This CDR3 region has 13 residues. The CDR3 here is CASSSRRNEKLFF. The DNA of the CDR3 is TGTGCCAGCAGTTCTCGGAGAAATGAAAAACTGTTTTTT.

The V gene is TRBV18, the J gene TRBJ1-2; D possibly corresponds to TRBD1 (5 bases). The CDR3 extends over 14 amino acids. The V gene lost 0 bases and the J gene lost 4 bases, with 9 bases spanning the gap. The germline V gene encodes CDR1 KGHSH and CDR2 LQKENI. The CDR3 protein is CASSPPGTGYGYTF. CDR3 bases: TGTGCCAGCTCACCACCGGGGACGGGCTATGGCTACACCTTC. Drawing the rest from reference TRBV18 and TRBJ1-2, the complete variable domain is NAGVMQNPRHLVRRRGQEARLRCSPMKGHSHVYWYRQLPEEGLKFMVYLQKENIIDESGMPKERFSAEFPKEGPSILRIQQVVRGDSAAYFCASSPPGTGYGYTFGSGTRLTVV.

This chain uses TRBV5-6 with TRBJ2-7; D is perhaps TRBD1 (6 bases). The CDR3 is 15 amino acids. V lost 1 base, J lost 7 bases, and 18 bases lay in between. Germline-derived CDR1 and CDR2 are SGHDT and YYEEEE. CDR3 DNA: TGTGCCAGCAGCTTGAGGGGGACCCCATCGGCGGAGCAGTACTTC. Translation: CASSLRGTPSAEQYF.